This TCR beta chain was recorded in a study of blood T cell repertoires in COVID-19. About the study: Sample material is recorded as cDNA or gDNA derived from T cells, B-cell-depleted T cells, or PBMCs.

Study processing details: Quantification of nucleated cells was approximated via reference gene primer amplification. TCRdb keeps only in-frame clones here, not all; method: immunoSEQ multiplex PCR. That table supplies the V and J calls and clone size; D and trimming were determined from the DNA. The sample lists about 120,000 clones, about 89% occurring once. This CDR3 contains 15 residues. Germline V CDR1 and CDR2: SEHNR, FQNEAQ (reference sequence). J gave up 2 bases and V 1 base, and 1 base lay outside the gene matches. This TCR was sampled from a woman aged 70-85 years with acute or convalescent COVID-19. The V gene is TRBV7-9, the J gene TRBJ2-3; TRBD2 aligns across 9 bases. Source material: peripheral blood. The CDR3 here is CASSLERGDTDTQYF. As DNA, the CDR3 is TGTGCCAGCAGCTTAGAGCGGGGGGACACAGATACGCAGTATTTT.